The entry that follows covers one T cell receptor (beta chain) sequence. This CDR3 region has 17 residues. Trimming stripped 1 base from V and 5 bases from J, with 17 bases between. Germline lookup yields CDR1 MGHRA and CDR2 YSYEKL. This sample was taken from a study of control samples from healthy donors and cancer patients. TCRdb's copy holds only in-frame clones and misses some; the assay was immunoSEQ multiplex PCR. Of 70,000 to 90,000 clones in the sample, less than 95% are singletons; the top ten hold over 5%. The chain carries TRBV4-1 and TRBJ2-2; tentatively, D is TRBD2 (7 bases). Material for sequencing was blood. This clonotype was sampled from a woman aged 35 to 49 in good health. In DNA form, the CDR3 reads TGCGCCAGCAGCCAAGTCCGACTAGGGGGGGGAACCGGGGAGCTGTTTTTT. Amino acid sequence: CASSQVRLGGGTGELFF.